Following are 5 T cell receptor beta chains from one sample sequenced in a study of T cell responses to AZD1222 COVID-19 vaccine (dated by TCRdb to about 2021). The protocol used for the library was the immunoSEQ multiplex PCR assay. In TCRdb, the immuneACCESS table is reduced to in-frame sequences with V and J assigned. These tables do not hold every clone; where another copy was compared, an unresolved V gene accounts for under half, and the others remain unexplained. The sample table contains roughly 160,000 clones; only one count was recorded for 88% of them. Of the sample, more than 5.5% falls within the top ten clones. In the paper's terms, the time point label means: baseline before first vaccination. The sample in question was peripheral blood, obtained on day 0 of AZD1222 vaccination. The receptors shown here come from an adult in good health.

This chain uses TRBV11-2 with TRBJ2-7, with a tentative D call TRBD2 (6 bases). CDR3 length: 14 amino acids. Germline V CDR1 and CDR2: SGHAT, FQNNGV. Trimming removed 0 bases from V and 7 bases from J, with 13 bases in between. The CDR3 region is CASSLEGTLAEQYF. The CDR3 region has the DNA TGTGCCAGCAGCTTAGAGGGGACGCTAGCGGAGCAGTACTTC.

The CDR3: CASSLYRIGSGANVLTF. The CDR3 bases are TGTGCCAGCAGCTTGTACAGAATCGGCTCTGGGGCCAACGTCCTGACTTTC. The chain has TRBV5-8 and TRBJ2-6; D gene unclear. The CDR3 extends over 17 amino acids. CDR1 is SGHTS, CDR2 YDEGEE, per germline. V was cut by 1 base and J by 0 bases, with 11 bases left in between.

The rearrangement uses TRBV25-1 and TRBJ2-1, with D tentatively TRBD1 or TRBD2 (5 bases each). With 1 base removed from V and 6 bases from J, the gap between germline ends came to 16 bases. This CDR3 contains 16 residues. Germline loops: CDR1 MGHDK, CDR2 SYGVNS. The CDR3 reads CASSEFRQGGGNEQFF. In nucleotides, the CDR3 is TGTGCCAGCAGTGAATTCAGGCAGGGCGGAGGCAATGAGCAGTTCTTC.

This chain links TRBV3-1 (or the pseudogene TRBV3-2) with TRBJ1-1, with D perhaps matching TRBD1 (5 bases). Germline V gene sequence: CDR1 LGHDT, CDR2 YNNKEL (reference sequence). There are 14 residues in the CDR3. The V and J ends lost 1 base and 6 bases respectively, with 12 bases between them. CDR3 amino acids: CASSQVNQGAEAFF. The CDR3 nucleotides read TGTGCCAGCAGCCAAGTAAACCAGGGCGCTGAAGCTTTCTTT.

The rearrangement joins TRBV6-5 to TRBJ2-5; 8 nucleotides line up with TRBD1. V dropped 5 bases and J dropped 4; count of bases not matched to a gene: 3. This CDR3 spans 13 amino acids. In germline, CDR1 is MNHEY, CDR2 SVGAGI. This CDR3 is CASSQTGGETQYF. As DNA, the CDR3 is TGTGCCAGCAGTCAAACAGGGGGAGAGACCCAGTACTTC.